Included here is one TCR beta chain sequence, with context. Its matching antigen is unknown. Via MiXCR, TCRdb re-called the RT-PCR reads, giving one row per CDR3 protein. The sample carries more than 700,000 distinct CDR3 sequences, 21% recorded once. The record originates from a study of response to subunit inactivated influenza vaccine. Study-wide results and caveats: Authors suggested few new T cells are recruited by each seasonal influenza vaccination.

J lost 2 bases, V lost 6 bases, and 7 bases had no gene match. Germline V gene data show CDR1 as MNHEY and CDR2 as SVGEGT. CDR3 length: 14 amino acids. This clonotype was obtained from a man in his fifties or sixties who received an inactivated influenza vaccine. This sequence joins TRBV6-2 or TRBV6-3 and TRBJ2-7; TRBD2 matches 7 bases. Sequencing was performed on PBMCs from blood, taken roughly 5 days after vaccination. Written as DNA, the CDR3 is TGTGCCAGCAGCGGACTAGTAAGTACCTACGAGCAGTACTTC. Translation: CASSGLVSTYEQYF.